Listed here are 15 T cell receptor beta chains from one sample, sequenced in a study of control samples from healthy donors and cancer patients. Produced via immunoSEQ multiplex PCR; TCRdb's table is partial and in-frame only. The sample lists roughly 120,000 clones, roughly 90% occurring once. The specimen was blood. The source of these receptors is a middle-aged man in good health.

This rearrangement joins TRBV5-1 to TRBJ1-6, with 9 bases matching TRBD1. CDR1 SGHRS and CDR2 YFSETQ come from the germline V gene. The V and J ends lost 4 bases and 7 bases, in that order; junction bases with no gene match: 9. The CDR3 length is 16 residues. CDR3 protein: CASSRSGQGNNSPLHF. DNA of the CDR3: TGCGCCAGCAGCAGATCGGGACAGGGAAACAATTCACCCCTCCACTTT.

The rearrangement links TRBV7-2 to TRBJ2-3; D may be TRBD2 (6 bases). This CDR3 contains 15 residues. Germline V gives CDR1 SGHTA, CDR2 FQGNSA. Trimming pared 2 bases from V and 0 bases from J, leaving 9 bases between. CDR3 amino acids: CASSLTGTSTDTQYF. The CDR3 region has the DNA TGTGCCAGCAGCTTAACGGGGACTAGCACAGATACGCAGTATTTT.

This clone showed up just once. J is TRBJ1-1 and V is TRBV19; D ambiguous. V lost 7 bases and J lost 5, with 8 bases in between. The CDR3 runs to 11 residues. CDR1 and CDR2 (germline): LNHDA, SQIVND (reference sequence). The CDR3 protein is CASILRTEAFF. The CDR3 DNA reads TGTGCCAGTATCCTAAGGACTGAAGCTTTCTTT.

This clone has only one observation. The genes are TRBV20-1 and TRBJ2-3; a weak D match, TRBD1 (5 bases). The V end lost 3 bases, the J end lost 2 bases, and 12 bases lay between the germline ends. The CDR3 has 14 residues. Germline assignment: CDR1 DFQATT and CDR2 SNEGSKA (reference sequence). In DNA, the CDR3 is TGCAGTGCTAGTTCGACAGTCTTCACAGATACGCAGTATTTT. Translated: CSASSTVFTDTQYF.

The V and J genes are TRBV5-4 and TRBJ2-1; 7 bases map to TRBD2. The V gene end was trimmed by 0 bases and the J gene end by 6 bases; junction bases not matched to a gene: 9. The CDR3 totals 16 residues. CDR1 and CDR2 from the germline V gene are SGHNT and YYREEE (reference sequence). CDR3 bases: TGTGCCAGCAGCTTGGTCCCCGGGCTAGCGGTCAATGAGCAGTTCTTC. Its protein product is CASSLVPGLAVNEQFF. Full variable domain (remainder filled in from reference TRBV5-4 and TRBJ2-1): ETGVTQSPTHLIKTRGQQVTLRCSSQSGHNTVSWYQQALGQGPQFIFQYYREEENGRGNFPPRFSGLQFPNYSSELNVNALELDDSALYLCASSLVPGLAVNEQFFGPGTRLTVL.

In the case of this clone: This specimen includes other DNA sequences encoding the same CDR3. The rearrangement joins TRBV7-2 to TRBJ1-2; D gene uncertain. Trimming removed 1 base from V and 2 bases from J, with 8 bases in between. The length of the CDR3 is 14 residues. Germline V gene sequence: CDR1 SGHTA, CDR2 FQGNSA. The CDR3 here is CASSLERGNYGYTF. CDR3 DNA: TGTGCCAGCAGCTTAGAGAGAGGGAACTATGGCTACACCTTC.

J is TRBJ1-2 and V is TRBV10-3; D uncertain. This CDR3 contains 14 residues. Germline CDR1 is ENHRY and CDR2 is SYGVKD. V lost 0 bases, J lost 2 bases, and 7 bases lay in between. CDR3 nucleotide sequence: TGTGCCATCAGTGAGTCAGCCGGAAACTATGGCTACACCTTC. Encoded protein: CAISESAGNYGYTF.

V usage is TRBV27 and J usage is TRBJ2-7; D ambiguous. V was pared by 2 bases and J by 2 bases, with 7 bases between. This CDR3 comprises 13 residues. Germline CDR1 is MNHEY and CDR2 is SMNVEV (reference sequence). The CDR3 here is CASSLNSPYEQYF. The DNA of the CDR3 is TGTGCCAGCAGTTTAAACAGCCCCTACGAGCAGTACTTC.

Notes on this clone: Other DNA sequences in the same sample also yield this CDR3. The rearrangement links TRBV19 to TRBJ1-1; D is uncertain. Germline V gives CDR1 LNHDA, CDR2 SQIVND (reference sequence). Trimming removed 1 base at V and 1 base at J, with 4 bases between. The CDR3 is 13 amino acids. The CDR3, as DNA: TGTGCCAGTAGTATAGGCGGGAACACTGAAGCTTTCTTT. Protein: CASSIGGNTEAFF.

This chain links TRBV19 with TRBJ1-6; D not resolved. The CDR3 has 12 residues. The V end lost 6 bases, the J end lost 7 bases, and 7 bases lay between the germline ends. Germline CDR1 and CDR2: LNHDA and SQIVND (reference sequence). CDR3 residues: CASRTPNSPLHF. Written as DNA, the CDR3 is TGTGCCAGTAGGACGCCAAATTCACCCCTCCACTTT. Supplemented by reference TRBV19 and TRBJ1-6, the full variable domain reads DGGITQSPKYLFRKEGQNVTLSCEQNLNHDAMYWYRQDPGQGLRLIYYSQIVNDFQKGDIAEGYSVSREKKESFPLTVTSAQKNPTAFYLCASRTPNSPLHFGNGTRLTVT.

The chain's CDR3 is CASSFDLNRGRTEAFF. The DNA of the CDR3 is TGTGCCAGCAGCTTTGACCTTAACAGGGGGCGGACTGAAGCTTTCTTT. The chain couples TRBV7-2 to TRBJ1-1; 9 bases line up with TRBD1. The germline gives CDR1 SGHTA, CDR2 FQGNSA. There are 16 residues in the CDR3. With 3 bases clipped from V and 5 bases from J, the junction kept 10 bases outside the gene matches.

The chain employs TRBV4-1 and TRBJ1-4; D gene uncertain. CDR3 length: 16 amino acids. Germline V gene lookup returns CDR1 MGHRA and CDR2 YSYEKL. Between the trimmed V and J ends, which lost 8 bases and 3 bases, there was a span of 19 bases. Written as DNA, the CDR3 is TGCGCCAGCCGTCCCCTGGGGTTTCATGCTAATGAAAAACTGTTTTTT. This sequence encodes CASRPLGFHANEKLFF.

V usage is TRBV27 and J usage is TRBJ2-7; 8 bases align to TRBD2. The junction had 2 bases not matched to a gene; V was cut back by 4 bases and J by 3 bases. The CDR3 length is 13 residues. Germline CDR1 reads MNHEY; CDR2 reads SMNVEV (reference sequence). The CDR3: CASSSGTSYEQYF. The DNA for the CDR3 is TGTGCCAGCAGTTCCGGGACTAGCTACGAGCAGTACTTC.

The chain employs TRBV9 and TRBJ1-1; TRBD1 is a possible D gene (5 bases). V lost 2 bases to trimming and J lost 1 base, with 9 bases between them. Germline loops: CDR1 SGDLS, CDR2 YYNGEE. This CDR3 is built from 14 residues. The CDR3 loop is CASSVGGANTEAFF. DNA of the CDR3: TGTGCCAGCAGCGTGGGGGGAGCGAACACTGAAGCTTTCTTT.

The rearrangement uses TRBV5-4 and TRBJ2-7; D might be TRBD1 (5 bases). V lost 1 base, J lost 1 base, and 9 bases lay in between. The CDR3 contains 14 residues. Germline V lookup: CDR1 SGHNT, CDR2 YYREEE (reference sequence). DNA for the CDR3: TGTGCCAGCAGCTTGATGACAGAGTCCTACGAGCAGTACTTC. Amino acid sequence: CASSLMTESYEQYF.